The 22 T cell receptor beta chains in this list originate from one sample, sequenced in a study of radiation and T cells in renal cell carcinoma. Time point in this sample: blood 2 weeks post-SBRT. Regarding treatment: 15 Gy SBRT to primary tumor, nephrectomy 4 weeks later. Repertoires were generated with immunoSEQ multiplex PCR, while TCRdb's copy carries only in-frame clones and drops some. In the table there are about 49,000 clones, 75% to 85% of which are singletons. Specimen: blood, collected from a patient whose treatment included radiotherapy and nephrectomy. Every receptor here comes from a woman between 70 and 85 years old with renal cell carcinoma.

The genes are TRBV6-5 and TRBJ2-1; 8 bases are a match to TRBD1. The V and J ends lost 5 bases and 0 bases, in that order; junction bases with no gene match: 3. The CDR3 is made up of 15 amino acids. The germline V gene has CDR1 MNHEY and CDR2 SVGAGI. This CDR3 is CASSPQGDSYNEQFF. Here the CDR3 DNA reads TGTGCCAGCAGTCCACAGGGGGACTCCTACAATGAGCAGTTCTTC.

The chain couples TRBV9 to TRBJ2-5; TRBD2 might be the D (5 bases). This CDR3 is 17 amino acids long. Germline CDR1 and CDR2: SGDLS and YYNGEE. Trimming took off 0 bases at V and 0 bases at J, with 15 bases between the two ends. The CDR3 sequence: CASSVGPSPINQETQYF. The CDR3 DNA is TGTGCCAGCAGCGTAGGCCCTAGCCCTATTAACCAAGAGACCCAGTACTTC.

This clone occurred a few times. The V gene is TRBV2, the J gene TRBJ1-3; D gene unclear. Germline V gene data show CDR1 as SNHLY and CDR2 as FYNNEI. This CDR3 is built from 14 residues. V was clipped by 3 bases and J by 4 bases, with 10 bases between them. The chain's CDR3 is CASSDRGEGNTIYF. DNA of the CDR3: TGTGCCAGCAGTGATCGTGGGGAAGGAAACACCATATATTTT.

V gene TRBV9 combines with J gene TRBJ2-3; 7 bases match TRBD1. Trimming took 3 bases from V and 0 from J; bases not matched to a gene: 7. The germline gives CDR1 SGDLS, CDR2 YYNGEE. The CDR3 loop spans 16 amino acids. The CDR3 nucleotides read TGTGCCAGCAGCGCCTTAGGGACAGATAGCACAGATACGCAGTATTTT. Protein product: CASSALGTDSTDTQYF.

This clone appeared once. This chain links TRBV5-1 with TRBJ1-6; 7 bases are a match to TRBD1. CDR3 length equals 13 residues. After removal of 0 bases from V and 10 bases from J, the junction contained 1 base not matched to a gene. Germline-derived CDR1 and CDR2 are SGHRS and YFSETQ. In DNA form, the CDR3 reads TGCGCCAGCAGCTTGGGACAGGGATCACCCCTCCACTTT. Its protein product is CASSLGQGSPLHF.

The rearrangement uses TRBV6-6 and TRBJ1-4; D is unclear. Germline CDR1 and CDR2: MNHNY and SVGAGI (reference sequence). CDR3 size: 13 residues. V was trimmed by 6 bases and J by 8 bases, leaving 13 bases between them. CDR3: CASSSSAEEKLFF. CDR3 nucleotides: TGTGCCAGCAGCTCCTCGGCCGAGGAAAAACTGTTTTTT.

The rearrangement joins TRBV11-2 to TRBJ1-1, with TRBD1 as a possible D gene (5 bases). V was clipped by 5 bases and J by 4 bases, with 11 bases between them. CDR3 length: 13 residues. Per germline, CDR1 SGHAT and CDR2 FQNNGV. The DNA of the CDR3 is TGTGCCAGCAGCCCGGACGGGACCACTGAAGCTTTCTTT. Translated: CASSPDGTTEAFF.

V and J are TRBV4-1 and TRBJ1-4; the match to TRBD1 covers 8 bases. The CDR3 has 16 amino acids. The ends lost 1 base at V and 7 bases at J; junction bases unmatched: 8. The germline V gene has CDR1 MGHRA and CDR2 YSYEKL. The CDR3 sequence: CASSQGWTGTGEKLFF. For the CDR3, the DNA is TGCGCCAGCAGCCAAGGGTGGACAGGGACGGGTGAAAAACTGTTTTTT.

This chain uses TRBV2 with TRBJ1-4, with D maybe TRBD1 (5 bases). The CDR3 is 14 residues long. Between the trimmed V and J ends, which lost 5 bases and 6 bases, there was a span of 13 bases. Germline lookup yields CDR1 SNHLY and CDR2 FYNNEI. CDR3 in amino acids: CASSPGRDDEKLFF. CDR3 nucleotides: TGTGCCAGCAGTCCGGGAAGGGACGATGAAAAACTGTTTTTT. The entire variable domain, with the rest obtained from reference TRBV2 and TRBJ1-4, is as follows: EPEVTQTPSHQVTQMGQEVILRCVPISNHLYFYWYRQILGQKVEFLVSFYNNEISEKSEIFDDQFSVERPDGSNFTLKIRSTKLEDSAMYFCASSPGRDDEKLFFGSGTQLSVL.

Here the CDR3 reads CASRLRDRGNYGYTF. CDR3 nucleotides: TGTGCCAGCAGGTTAAGGGACAGGGGGAACTATGGCTACACCTTC. V gene TRBV9 combines with J gene TRBJ1-2, with TRBD1 matching 11 bases. V was clipped by 5 bases and J by 2 bases; unmatched bases: 5. The length of the CDR3 is 15 residues. Germline V gene lookup returns CDR1 SGDLS and CDR2 YYNGEE.

This clone came up a few times. CDR3 DNA sequence: TGTGCCTGGAGCCCCGGGTTTGGCGCTAATGAAGCTTTCTTT. This encodes CAWSPGFGANEAFF. The chain has TRBV30 and TRBJ1-1; D gene unclear. The germline V and J ends were trimmed by 3 bases and 7 bases, with 18 bases remaining between them. This CDR3 is built from 14 residues. Germline V CDR1 and CDR2: GTSNPN, SVGIG (reference sequence).

As DNA, the CDR3 is TGTGCCAGCAGCGTAGCTTCAGGACAGACTAACTATGGCTACACCTTC. Its translation: CASSVASGQTNYGYTF. The V call is TRBV9, the J call TRBJ1-2; tentative D call: TRBD1 (6 bases). V was pared by 0 bases and J by 0 bases, with 12 bases between. Germline V lookup: CDR1 SGDLS, CDR2 YYNGEE. This CDR3 has 16 amino acids.

In this sample, this clone turned up once. The CDR3 here is CASSLTSFPEAFF. For the CDR3, the DNA is TGTGCCAGCAGCTTAACATCTTTCCCTGAAGCTTTCTTT. V usage is TRBV7-3 and J usage is TRBJ1-1; D is undetermined. Germline V gene lookup returns CDR1 SGHTA and CDR2 FQGTGA. The CDR3 has 13 amino acids. Deletions cut 0 bases from V and 6 bases from J, with 8 bases between.

This sequence joins TRBV7-9 and TRBJ1-4; the match to TRBD1 covers 10 bases. CDR1 is SEHNR and CDR2 is FQNEAQ in the germline V gene (reference sequence). The CDR3 is 16 residues long. Unmatched junction bases numbered 9, after V lost 3 bases and J lost 8 bases. The CDR3 DNA sequence: TGTGCCAGCAGCTTTGACCCCGGGACAGGGGTAGAAAAACTGTTTTTT. The encoded protein is CASSFDPGTGVEKLFF.

The chain is built from TRBV6-1 and TRBJ2-5, with D perhaps matching TRBD1 (5 bases). Trimming left V 1 base short and J 4 bases short, with 13 bases between. Germline-derived CDR1 and CDR2 are MNHNS and SASEGT. The CDR3 loop spans 15 amino acids. CDR3 amino acids: CASSEVSAGRETQYF. As DNA, the CDR3 is TGTGCCAGCAGTGAAGTCTCGGCAGGGCGAGAGACCCAGTACTTC.

This clone appeared once. The chain combines TRBV4-1 with TRBJ2-5; D call uncertain. The CDR3 spans 15 residues. CDR1 MGHRA and CDR2 YSYEKL come from the germline V gene. Trimming cost V 1 base and J 4 bases, with 13 bases left between them. For the CDR3, the DNA is TGCGCCAGCAGCCAAGGTGGCGCGATGGGAGAGACCCAGTACTTC. Its protein product is CASSQGGAMGETQYF.

This rearrangement joins TRBV7-7 to TRBJ2-5; 13 nucleotides line up with TRBD2. Looked up from germline, CDR1 is SSHAT and CDR2 is FNYEAQ (reference sequence). The V gene end was trimmed by 5 bases and the J gene end by 4 bases; junction bases not matched to a gene: 7. The CDR3 length is 16 residues. The CDR3 loop reads CASSPGTSGIGETQYF. CDR3 coding DNA: TGTGCCAGCAGCCCCGGGACTAGCGGGATTGGAGAGACCCAGTACTTC.

This rearrangement joins TRBV7-2 to TRBJ1-4, with D unresolved. Germline values: CDR1 SGHTA, CDR2 FQGNSA. The CDR3 totals 15 residues. The V and J ends lost 5 bases and 7 bases respectively, with 17 bases between them. The CDR3 sequence is CASSPRPRRSEKLFF. CDR3 sequence (DNA): TGTGCCAGCAGCCCTCGGCCCCGGCGGAGTGAAAAACTGTTTTTT.

J is TRBJ1-5 and V is TRBV5-6; D gene ambiguous. V shed 0 bases and J shed 5 bases, with 9 bases lying between them. Germline V gene sequence: CDR1 SGHDT, CDR2 YYEEEE. The length of the CDR3 is 14 residues. CDR3 DNA: TGTGCCAGCAGCTTGGCCCTTTCTCATCAGCCCCAGCATTTT. Translation: CASSLALSHQPQHF.

About this clone itself: The same CDR3 is also encoded by other DNA sequences in this sample. The chain is built from TRBV11-3 and TRBJ2-2; D gene ambiguous. Germline V gene sequence: CDR1 SGHNT, CDR2 YENEEA. This CDR3 has 12 amino acids. Deletions cut 5 bases from V and 1 base from J, with 2 bases between. CDR3 sequence reads: CASSVNTGELFF. The DNA of the CDR3 is TGTGCCAGCAGCGTGAACACCGGGGAGCTGTTTTTT.

The chain uses TRBV5-4 and TRBJ2-3, with 11 nucleotides matching TRBD2. There are 14 residues in the CDR3. The V gene end was trimmed by 6 bases and the J gene end by 3 bases; junction bases not matched to a gene: 3. CDR1 and CDR2 (germline): SGHNT, YYREEE (reference sequence). The CDR3 nucleotides are TGTGCCAGCACCGGACTAGCGGGTACAGATACGCAGTATTTT. Protein product: CASTGLAGTDTQYF.

The chain couples TRBV18 to TRBJ1-2; the D is unclear. Germline loops: CDR1 KGHSH, CDR2 LQKENI. The CDR3 loop spans 13 amino acids. The V end was cut by 6 bases, the J end by 2 bases, with 10 bases between. Written as DNA, the CDR3 is TGTGCCAGCTCCCCTGACGGGAACTATGGCTACACCTTC. It codes for CASSPDGNYGYTF.